One sample yielded the 26 T cell receptor beta chains listed below, sequenced in a study of CD8 T cells in ankylosing spondylitis. The study, taken as a whole, reports: Within ankylosing spondylitis blood, a TCR beta motif made up of under 10 highly homologous variants appeared to be characteristic.

For these receptors, no antigen is known. TCRdb reprocessed the 5' RACE reads with MiXCR, giving one entry per CDR3 protein. The sample shows roughly 700,000 distinct CDR3 sequences, roughly 19% of them seen only once. Sequenced: blood, either unsorted or a sorted T cell fraction (not recorded which). These receptor sequences come from a male donor with ankylosing spondylitis.

This clonotype was detected many times. V is TRBV9 and J is TRBJ1-2, with a tentative D call TRBD1 (6 bases). Germline loops: CDR1 SGDLS, CDR2 YYNGEE. The CDR3 is 15 residues long. Deletions cut 3 bases from V and 4 bases from J, with 16 bases between. Written as DNA, the CDR3 is TGTGCCAGCAGCGGAGAAGCAGGGGCTCGCTATGGCTACACCTTC. Translating it yields CASSGEAGARYGYTF.

This clonotype was recorded a few times. The chain carries TRBV5-1 and TRBJ1-1; no definite D call. CDR3 length: 15 residues. Germline V lookup: CDR1 SGHRS, CDR2 YFSETQ. The V end was cut by 0 bases, the J end by 0 bases, with 9 bases between. This CDR3 is CASSLVPGLNTEAFF. The CDR3 nucleotides are TGCGCCAGCAGCTTGGTGCCCGGATTGAACACTGAAGCTTTCTTT.

This clonotype occurred a few times. V is TRBV27 and J is TRBJ1-6, with no clear D. Looked up from germline, CDR1 is MNHEY and CDR2 is SMNVEV (reference sequence). With 5 bases removed from V and 9 bases from J, the gap between germline ends came to 17 bases. The CDR3 covers 15 residues. CDR3 residues: CASSPPSRAGSPLHF. The CDR3 DNA is TGTGCCAGCAGTCCCCCTTCTAGGGCGGGTTCACCCCTCCACTTT.

This clonotype has only a few counts. V gene TRBV27 combines with J gene TRBJ2-1; unclear D gene. Germline V gene data show CDR1 as MNHEY and CDR2 as SMNVEV (reference sequence). This CDR3 region has 14 residues. The ends were cut back, 2 bases at V and 0 bases at J, with 5 bases in the middle. The CDR3 DNA reads as TGTGCCAGCAGTTTAGATCTCTCCTACAATGAGCAGTTCTTC. It translates to CASSLDLSYNEQFF.

This clonotype was seen a handful of times. The chain recombines TRBV28 with TRBJ1-6; D unclear. Germline V CDR1 and CDR2: MDHEN, SYDVKM. The CDR3 is 15 residues long. Trimming pared 6 bases from V and 11 bases from J, leaving 20 bases between. Here the CDR3 reads CASRSWTVHRAPLHF. Written as DNA, the CDR3 is TGTGCCAGCAGATCTTGGACTGTGCATCGAGCACCCCTCCACTTT.

This clonotype was detected only a few times. V usage is TRBV4-1 and J usage is TRBJ2-1, with 7 bases that match TRBD1. This CDR3 is 17 amino acids long. The ends lost 1 base at V and 0 bases at J; junction bases unmatched: 6. Germline-derived CDR1 and CDR2 are MGHRA and YSYEKL. The CDR3 DNA reads TGCGCCAGCAGCCAAGGATTACAGGGGACCTCCTACAATGAGCAGTTCTTC. It yields the protein CASSQGLQGTSYNEQFF.

This clonotype has more than one count but fewer than ten. The genes are TRBV15 and TRBJ2-7, with a tentative D call TRBD1 (5 bases). CDR1 and CDR2 (germline): LNHNV, YYDKDF (reference sequence). Trimming took 5 bases from V and 4 from J, leaving 18 bases between them. This CDR3 has 15 residues. The CDR3 DNA reads as TGTGCCACCAGCGAACAAGGACATGGATCTTACGAGCAGTACTTC. It codes for CATSEQGHGSYEQYF. The whole variable domain, remainder taken from reference TRBV15 and TRBJ2-7, is DAMVIQNPRYQVTQFGKPVTLSCSQTLNHNVMYWYQQKSSQAPKLLFHYYDKDFNNEADTPDNFQSRRPNTSFCFLDIRSPGLGDTAMYLCATSEQGHGSYEQYFGPGTRLTVT.

The chain uses TRBV6-5 and TRBJ2-1, with 8 bases lining up with TRBD2. V lost 0 bases and J lost 3; bases outside the gene matches: 4. The V gene's germline CDR1 is MNHEY and CDR2 SVGAGI. The length of the CDR3 is 16 residues. CDR3 sequence: CASSYSKRGNYNEQFF. In DNA form, the CDR3 reads TGTGCCAGCAGTTACTCGAAGCGGGGGAACTACAATGAGCAGTTCTTC.

V gene TRBV4-3 combines with J gene TRBJ2-1, with 12 bases aligning to TRBD2. J was trimmed by 8 bases and V by 2 bases; bases with no gene match: 16. Looked up from germline, CDR1 is LGHNA and CDR2 is YSLEER. This CDR3 is built from 19 residues. The CDR3 bases are TGCGCCAGCAGCCAACCGGGGATGTCAGGACTAGCGGGAATCGATGAGCAGTTCTTC. Protein product: CASSQPGMSGLAGIDEQFF.

The count of this clonotype is one. The chain is built from TRBV7-2 and TRBJ2-7; a possible D gene is TRBD1 (6 bases). V shed 6 bases and J shed 0 bases, with 12 bases lying between them. The CDR3 spans 14 residues. CDR1 SGHTA and CDR2 FQGNSA come from the germline V gene. As DNA, the CDR3 is TGTGCCAGCAGTGCCCAGGGGAGCTCCTACGAGCAGTACTTC. Translation: CASSAQGSSYEQYF.

The chain employs TRBV2 and TRBJ1-2, with D uncertain. The CDR3 is 13 residues long. The germline V gene has CDR1 SNHLY and CDR2 FYNNEI. V dropped 5 bases and J dropped 8 bases, with 15 bases sitting between them. As DNA, the CDR3 is TGTGCCAGCAGTTACTCTCAGGCCTACGGCTACACCTTC. Encoded protein: CASSYSQAYGYTF.

The chain links TRBV5-6 to TRBJ1-5; 8 bases fit TRBD1. The CDR3 loop spans 14 amino acids. From germline, CDR1 is SGHDT and CDR2 YYEEEE. V was pared by 4 bases and J by 9 bases, with 9 bases of the junction left unmatched. CDR3 sequence: CASSLQGALGPQHF. CDR3 DNA sequence: TGTGCCAGCAGCCTCCAGGGGGCCTTAGGGCCCCAGCATTTT.

Written as DNA, the CDR3 is TGTGCCAGCAGCCACCCGGGGGGGCCCGGGGAGCTGTTTTTT. Its protein is CASSHPGGPGELFF. The rearrangement uses TRBV3-1 and TRBJ2-2, with 8 bases identical to TRBD2. Unmatched junction bases numbered 3, after V lost 3 bases and J lost 6 bases. From germline, CDR1 is LGHDT and CDR2 YNNKEL (reference sequence). This CDR3 has 14 residues.

This clonotype turned up a few times. CDR3 loop: CASSQGLSGEQFF. The CDR3 DNA reads as TGTGCCAGCTCACAGGGACTATCGGGTGAGCAGTTCTTC. The chain joins TRBV18 to TRBJ2-1, with 7 bases matching TRBD2. The germline CDR1 and CDR2 sequences are KGHSH and LQKENI. The trim removed 4 bases at V and 9 bases at J, leaving 6 bases unmatched. This CDR3 spans 13 amino acids. The whole variable domain, filled in from reference TRBV18 and TRBJ2-1, reads NAGVMQNPRHLVRRRGQEARLRCSPMKGHSHVYWYRQLPEEGLKFMVYLQKENIIDESGMPKERFSAEFPKEGPSILRIQQVVRGDSAAYFCASSQGLSGEQFFGPGTRLTVL.

The chain has TRBV6-1 and TRBJ2-1, with D perhaps TRBD2 (5 bases). Germline values: CDR1 MNHNS, CDR2 SASEGT. Trimming cost V 5 bases and J 0 bases, with 14 bases left between them. The CDR3 extends over 16 amino acids. The CDR3 DNA reads as TGTGCCAGCAGTACCCTAAAAGGGAGCTCCTACAATGAGCAGTTCTTC. As protein: CASSTLKGSSYNEQFF.

This clonotype was seen once. The rearrangement uses TRBV11-3 and TRBJ2-3; perhaps TRBD1 as D (5 bases). V was pared by 3 bases and J by 0 bases, with 7 bases between. Germline CDR1 is SGHNT and CDR2 is YENEEA. There are 14 residues in the CDR3. The CDR3 sequence: CASSLDTSTDTQYF. In nucleotides, the CDR3 is TGTGCCAGCAGCTTGGACACGAGCACAGATACGCAGTATTTT.

This clonotype showed up many times. This sequence joins TRBV29-1 and TRBJ2-7; D perhaps matches TRBD1 (5 bases). The CDR3 extends over 13 amino acids. Per germline, CDR1 SQVTM and CDR2 ANQGSEA. The ends were cut back, 1 base at V and 5 bases at J, with 12 bases in the middle. The CDR3 sequence is CSVEGPGSDEQYF. The CDR3 nucleotides read TGCAGCGTTGAAGGACCAGGGTCGGACGAGCAGTACTTC.

This clonotype appeared a few times. The rearrangement uses TRBV2 and TRBJ2-2; D is uncertain. V was shortened by 7 bases and J by 7 bases, with 13 bases between the two germline ends. CDR1 and CDR2 from the germline V gene are SNHLY and FYNNEI. The CDR3 is made up of 13 amino acids. CDR3 sequence (DNA): TGTGCCAGCACCACGACCCTCTTCGGGGAGCTGTTTTTT. It yields the protein CASTTTLFGELFF.

This clonotype was counted at least ten times. The CDR3 spells CASAFQGKTEAFF. The CDR3 coding sequence is TGTGCCAGCGCCTTTCAGGGGAAGACTGAAGCTTTCTTT. The genes are TRBV12-3 or TRBV12-4 and TRBJ1-1; D may be TRBD1 (6 bases). V was clipped by 8 bases and J by 5 bases, with 15 bases between them. The CDR3 is 13 residues long.

The chain joins TRBV12-3 or TRBV12-4 to TRBJ2-3; D is perhaps TRBD1 (6 bases). The V end was cut by 10 bases, the J end by 3 bases, with 11 bases between. The CDR3 runs to 12 residues. The CDR3: CATRGPTDTQYF. The CDR3 coding sequence is TGTGCCACCAGGGGTCCTACAGATACGCAGTATTTT.

This clonotype was counted only a few times. The chain uses TRBV28 and TRBJ1-2, with D uncertain. Germline V gene data show CDR1 as MDHEN and CDR2 as SYDVKM. V was cut by 7 bases and J by 0 bases, with 21 bases left in between. The length of the CDR3 is 17 residues. The CDR3 coding sequence is TGTGCCAGCACCCACGGACCCCCGGGCTTTTCTAACTATGGCTACACCTTC. Protein product: CASTHGPPGFSNYGYTF.

This clonotype was recorded at least ten times. V usage is TRBV29-1 and J usage is TRBJ2-7, with D maybe TRBD1 (5 bases). CDR3 length: 14 amino acids. V gave up 4 bases and J gave up 0 bases, with 13 bases separating them. Germline V gives CDR1 SQVTM, CDR2 ANQGSEA. Here the CDR3 reads CSVGVSGSSYEQYF. The CDR3 bases are TGCAGCGTTGGGGTGTCAGGGTCCTCCTACGAGCAGTACTTC.

This clonotype came up a few times. This sequence joins TRBV20-1 and TRBJ1-2; D unclear. The CDR3 contains 14 residues. Between the trimmed V and J ends, which lost 5 bases and 4 bases, there was a span of 17 bases. From germline, CDR1 is DFQATT and CDR2 SNEGSKA (reference sequence). This CDR3 reads CSAPPVIRGYGYTF. The CDR3 DNA follows: TGCAGTGCTCCCCCCGTGATCCGGGGCTATGGCTACACCTTC.

This clonotype was observed at least ten times. The chain carries TRBV7-2 and TRBJ2-7; TRBD2 aligns across 7 bases. With V trimmed by 2 bases and J by 12 bases, 7 bases remained unmatched. CDR3 size: 12 residues. Germline values: CDR1 SGHTA, CDR2 FQGNSA. The CDR3, as DNA: TGTGCCAGCAGCTTAAGGAGCGGGGAGAGGTACTTC. Amino acid sequence: CASSLRSGERYF. The complete variable domain, with remaining parts taken from reference TRBV7-2 and TRBJ2-7, reads GAGVSQSPSNKVTEKGKDVELRCDPISGHTALYWYRQSLGQGLEFLIYFQGNSAPDKSGLPSDRFSAERTGGSVSTLTIQRTQQEDSAVYLCASSLRSGERYFGPGTRLTVT.

This clonotype was detected only a few times. CDR3 coding DNA: TGTGCCAGCAGCCAAGATCCCGCTCCCCTCTACGAGCAGTACTTC. Amino acids: CASSQDPAPLYEQYF. The chain links TRBV3-1 to TRBJ2-7; D ambiguous. The CDR3 covers 15 residues. The V end was cut by 0 bases, the J end by 3 bases, with 12 bases between. The V gene's germline CDR1 is LGHDT and CDR2 YNNKEL (reference sequence).

This clonotype was observed a few times. The genes are TRBV9 and TRBJ2-2; D may be TRBD2 (6 bases). The V gene lost 3 bases and the J gene lost 2 bases, with 14 bases spanning the gap. This CDR3 spans 16 amino acids. The V gene's germline CDR1 is SGDLS and CDR2 YYNGEE. The CDR3 region has the DNA TGTGCCAGCAGCGCCCGCGGGGTCCCCAACACCGGGGAGCTGTTTTTT. Amino acid sequence: CASSARGVPNTGELFF.